This is a list of T cell receptor beta chains from one sample in a study of blood T cell repertoires in COVID-19. Produced via immunoSEQ multiplex PCR; TCRdb's table is partial and in-frame only. The sample records some 57,000 clones, about 91% being singletons. The sequenced sample consisted of peripheral blood. The receptors here all came from a man aged 45-65 years with active COVID-19. CDR3s leave out the opening cysteine and the closing phenylalanine or tryptophan. A D gene is named only where the DNA matches it firmly.

>TRBV7-2|TRBJ2-7|NA
ASSQMTLRTYEQY
>TRBV7-9|TRBJ1-1|NA
ASSLSMGGGMNTEAF
>TRBV6-6|TRBJ1-5|TRBD1
ASRRRGQGGNQPQH
>TRBV4-1|TRBJ2-7|NA
ASSQGPRAPRGGNYEQY
>TRBV6-1|TRBJ1-6|NA
ASSEAIPTYSPLH
>TRBV5-4|TRBJ2-2|NA
ASSLRGGELF
>TRBV9|TRBJ1-3|TRBD1
ASSQGQGSGNTIY
>TRBV19|TRBJ1-5|NA
ASKLQGFVQPQH
>TRBV5-4|TRBJ2-5|NA
ASSSKRDQETQY
>TRBV7-2|TRBJ2-7|NA
ASSLGGHYEQY
>TRBV3-1/TRBV3-2|TRBJ1-2|TRBD1
ASRLEGTGAGYT
>TRBV28|TRBJ2-3|TRBD2
ASSLGTSGGSQKTQY
>TRBV11-2|TRBJ2-6|NA
ASSLDWTGLRANVLT
>TRBV11-2|TRBJ2-4|NA
ASTSLAGITAKNIQY
>TRBV2|TRBJ1-5|NA
ASSRTFSNQPQH
>TRBV6-5|TRBJ1-5|TRBD1
ATRTGDQPQH
>TRBV6-5|TRBJ1-2|NA
ASSPTDSLYGYT
>TRBV28|TRBJ2-7|TRBD2
ASSTSGGADKQY
>TRBV14|TRBJ2-7|NA
ASSPSGSYEQY
>TRBV19|TRBJ1-1|NA
ASSGALNTEAF
>TRBV6-5|TRBJ1-2|TRBD1
ASSYTGDRGYT
>TRBV2|TRBJ1-5|TRBD1
ASSDLRGQPQH
>TRBV3-1/TRBV3-2|TRBJ2-7|NA
ASSARYEQY
>TRBV7-8|TRBJ2-1|TRBD1
ASSLVGTGRYNEQF
>TRBV6-5|TRBJ1-2|TRBD1
ASRETGGLYGYT
>TRBV5-1|TRBJ2-7|NA
ASSLGDFGLKEQY
>TRBV4-3|TRBJ2-2|TRBD2
ASSQAPSGGNTGELF
>TRBV7-8|TRBJ2-7|NA
ASSFERSSYEQY
>TRBV19|TRBJ2-6|NA
ASDSKVGRGPSGANVLT
>TRBV10-2|TRBJ2-1|TRBD2
ASGLAGEPVEQF
>TRBV4-3|TRBJ1-3|NA
ASSRKTGSGNTIY
>TRBV7-6|TRBJ2-5|NA
ASSSTPTRIRETQY
>TRBV27|TRBJ2-4|TRBD2
ASSHTGLAGWGAKNIQY
>TRBV18|TRBJ2-5|TRBD2
ASSLRTSGEETQY
>TRBV10-3|TRBJ2-1|NA
ATRTGYNEQF
>TRBV28|TRBJ2-1|TRBD2
ATSTSGGPSYNEQF
>TRBV10-1|TRBJ2-7|NA
ASSRGDYEQY
>TRBV4-1|TRBJ1-1|NA
ASSQGKGVNTEAF
>TRBV4-2|TRBJ2-7|NA
ASSQAALNRVGRSEQY
>TRBV7-2|TRBJ1-1|TRBD1
ASSPGQGYTEAF
>TRBV13|TRBJ2-5|NA
ASSLGGKKGETQY
>TRBV7-2|TRBJ2-2|TRBD2
ASRVSGRGNTGELF
>TRBV6-7|TRBJ2-1|TRBD2
ASSSPGTTTDEWQF
>TRBV5-5|TRBJ2-1|NA
ASSLMASYNEQF
>TRBV7-9|TRBJ2-7|TRBD2
ASSGLASDSYEQY
>TRBV4-2|TRBJ2-2|NA
ASSQDEGGASGELF
>TRBV5-1|TRBJ2-5|TRBD1
ASSSGTGGRETQY